A selection of T cell receptor beta chains follows, all from one sample in a study of blood T cell repertoires in COVID-19. Measured with immunoSEQ multiplex PCR; TCRdb has only the in-frame clones, and not every one. Counted here are approximately 670,000 clones, 75% to 90% occurring once; the ten biggest clones make up more than 0.25%. Sequenced material: peripheral blood. The receptors stem from a woman younger than 35 with acute or convalescent COVID-19. Both conserved end residues are part of each CDR3. The D gene is left open where the match is weak. For some rows the clone size is stated as once, few or many, or as a class when expanded; others skip it.

>TRBJ2-3|-|TRBD2|TRBV3-1/TRBV3-2
CASSWAGGPGTDTQYF
TGTGCCAGCAGCTGGGCGGGGGGGCCCGGCACAGATACGCAGTATTTT
>TRBJ2-1|-|TRBD1|TRBV5-4
CASSGKTGTRYNEQFF
TGTGCCAGCAGCGGGAAGACAGGGACCCGGTACAATGAGCAGTTCTTC
>TRBJ1-6|-|TRBD1|TRBV6-1
CASSDAGQTNSPLHF
TGTGCCAGCAGTGACGCGGGACAGACTAATTCACCCCTCCACTTT
>TRBJ1-5|-|-|TRBV9
CASSPGDSNQPQHF
TGTGCCAGCAGCCCCGGGGATAGCAATCAGCCCCAGCATTTT
>TRBJ1-2|-|-|TRBV12-3/TRBV12-4
CASSFPRNYGYTF
TGTGCCAGCAGTTTCCCCAGGAACTATGGCTACACCTTC
>TRBJ1-1|-|-|TRBV7-2
CASSSQTGVRVTEAFF
TGTGCCAGCAGCTCACAGACGGGGGTGAGAGTTACTGAAGCTTTCTTT
>TRBJ2-6|-|-|TRBV7-2
CASSLEPPDSLGANVLTF
TGTGCCAGCAGCTTAGAGCCGCCCGACTCTCTGGGGGCCAACGTCCTGACTTTC
>TRBJ1-3|-|-|TRBV3-1/TRBV3-2
CASSQDPSRGNTIYF
TGTGCCAGCAGCCAAGATCCGTCCCGTGGAAACACCATATATTTT
>TRBJ2-1|-|-|TRBV12-5
CASGLGADEQFF
TGTGCTAGTGGTTTAGGAGCGGATGAGCAGTTCTTC
>TRBJ1-2|-|-|TRBV13
CASSLGVYYGYTF
TGTGCCAGCAGCTTAGGCGTGTACTATGGCTACACCTTC
>TRBJ1-6|-|-|TRBV3-1/TRBV3-2
CASSQVGGNSYNSPLHF
TGTGCCAGCAGCCAAGTTGGAGGCAACTCCTATAATTCACCCCTCCACTTT
>TRBJ2-7|-|-|TRBV15
CATSREGPSYEQYF
TGTGCCACCAGCAGAGAGGGCCCTTCCTACGAGCAGTACTTC
>TRBJ1-5|-|-|TRBV9
CASSFQGGQPQHF
TGTGCCAGCAGCTTCCAGGGTGGTCAGCCCCAGCATTTT
>TRBJ1-4|-|TRBD1|TRBV29-1
CSAETGAVGLFF
TGCAGCGCCGAGACAGGGGCTGTCGGACTGTTTTTT
>TRBJ1-5|-|TRBD1|TRBV5-6
CASSLGDRDNQPQHF
TGTGCCAGCAGCTTGGGGGACAGGGACAATCAGCCCCAGCATTTT
>TRBJ2-1|-|-|TRBV24-1
CATSGTESYNEQFF
TGTGCCACCAGTGGTACAGAATCCTACAATGAGCAGTTCTTC
>TRBJ1-6|-|-|TRBV24-1
CATSDGGDSSPLHF
TGTGCCACCAGTGATGGGGGGGATAGTTCACCCCTCCACTTT
>TRBJ2-5|-|TRBD2|TRBV7-2
CASSLMVAGAPETQYF
TGTGCCAGCAGCTTAATGGTAGCGGGGGCCCCAGAGACCCAGTACTTC
>TRBJ1-5|-|TRBD1|TRBV2
CASRDRGGTQPQHF
TGTGCCAGCAGGGACAGGGGAGGTACTCAGCCCCAGCATTTT
>TRBJ2-7|-|-|TRBV20-1
CSARDAGKQYF
TGCAGTGCTAGAGATGCGGGAAAGCAGTACTTC
>TRBJ1-1|-|TRBD1|TRBV9
CASSATGGTEAFF
TGTGCCAGCAGCGCGACAGGGGGTACTGAAGCTTTCTTT
>TRBJ2-4|-|-|TRBV6-6
CASSATRTGSANIQYF
TGTGCCAGCAGTGCGACCCGAACAGGGTCGGCAAACATTCAGTACTTC
>TRBJ1-2|-|-|TRBV19
CASSSAESHTF
TGTGCCAGTAGTTCCGCGGAGTCTCACACCTTC
>TRBJ2-2|-|TRBD2|TRBV11-3
CASSLPSGGEYTGELFF
TGTGCCAGCAGCTTACCTAGCGGGGGGGAGTACACCGGGGAGCTGTTTTTT
>TRBJ1-4|-|-|TRBV7-9
CASSHARGLGGEKLFF
TGTGCCAGCAGCCACGCGCGAGGGCTGGGGGGTGAAAAACTGTTTTTT
>TRBJ2-5|-|TRBD2|TRBV6-2/TRBV6-3
CASSYWGGAYQETQYF
TGTGCCAGCAGTTACTGGGGGGGAGCTTACCAAGAGACCCAGTACTTC
>TRBJ1-5|-|-|TRBV19
CATIGEGSNQPQHF
TGTGCCACAATAGGGGAGGGCTCGAATCAGCCCCAGCATTTT
>TRBJ2-7|once|TRBD1|TRBV2
CASGTGDEQYF
TGTGCCAGCGGGACAGGGGACGAGCAGTACTTC
>TRBJ1-2|-|TRBD1|TRBV29-1
CSVEATGVYGYTF
TGCAGCGTTGAAGCGACAGGGGTCTATGGCTACACCTTC
>TRBJ1-2|-|-|TRBV11-2
CASSPPTGDGYTF
TGTGCCAGCAGCCCCCCGACAGGAGATGGCTACACCTTC
>TRBJ2-7|-|-|TRBV27
CASSLIGGGEYEQYF
TGTGCCAGCAGTTTAATTGGCGGGGGCGAGTACGAGCAGTACTTC
>TRBJ2-3|-|TRBD2|TRBV2
CASPFPTSGGPSSTDTQYF
TGTGCCAGCCCGTTTCCGACTAGCGGGGGACCATCTAGCACAGATACGCAGTATTTT
>TRBJ1-1|once|-|TRBV6-5
CASSYHRGTEAFF
TGTGCCAGCAGTTACCATCGCGGTACTGAAGCTTTCTTT
>TRBJ1-1|-|TRBD1|TRBV2
CASRDGTGVTEAFF
TGTGCCAGCAGGGATGGGACAGGGGTCACTGAAGCTTTCTTT
>TRBJ2-1|-|-|TRBV6-4
CASSVLPNNEQFF
TGTGCCAGCAGTGTCCTACCAAACAATGAGCAGTTCTTC
>TRBJ1-4|once|TRBD1|TRBV7-2
CASSLGTGRSLVFF
TGTGCCAGCAGCTTAGGGACAGGGAGGAGTTTGGTGTTTTTT
>TRBJ1-2|-|-|TRBV5-4
CASSLAGVLGGIGYGYTF
TGTGCCAGCAGCTTGGCCGGGGTCTTGGGGGGGATTGGATATGGCTACACCTTC
>TRBJ1-2|-|-|TRBV5-1
CASSPEGANYGYTF
TGCGCCAGCAGCCCCGAGGGAGCTAACTATGGCTACACCTTC
>TRBJ1-1|-|-|TRBV30
CAWSPRGGGLVEAFF
TGTGCCTGGAGTCCCAGAGGAGGAGGGTTGGTTGAAGCTTTCTTT
>TRBJ1-2|-|TRBD1|TRBV24-1
CATSDRTGHGYTF
TGTGCCACCAGTGACCGGACAGGGCATGGCTACACCTTC
>TRBJ2-7|-|TRBD2|TRBV5-1
CASSGTSGGAFPEQYF
TGCGCCAGCAGCGGAACTAGCGGGGGGGCTTTCCCCGAGCAGTACTTC
>TRBJ2-2|-|TRBD2|TRBV19
CASSGEGGELFF
TGTGCCAGTAGTGGGGAGGGCGGGGAGCTGTTTTTT